This T cell receptor (beta chain) was sequenced for a study of T cell clonotyping in hematopoietic cell transplantation. Time point meaning: recipient sample about 28 days before transplant, after cytoreduction. CDR3 size: 12 residues. With 8 bases removed from V and 7 bases from J, the gap between germline ends came to 9 bases. Germline CDR1 and CDR2: LNHDA and SQIVND (reference sequence). Here immunoSEQ multiplex PCR was the method, and the copy in TCRdb shows in-frame clones only, minus some. The data show 45,000 or so clones, around 84% seen once. Sequenced material: peripheral blood mononuclear cells, taken before stem cell transplant. V and J are TRBV19 and TRBJ2-6; D is unclear. This TCR derives from a man in his sixties with myelodysplastic syndrome. Some clones in this sample may be carry-over from other donors' samples. The DNA of the CDR3 is TGTGCCAGTGCCTCCAGAGCCAACGTCCTGACTTTC. Its translation is CASASRANVLTF.